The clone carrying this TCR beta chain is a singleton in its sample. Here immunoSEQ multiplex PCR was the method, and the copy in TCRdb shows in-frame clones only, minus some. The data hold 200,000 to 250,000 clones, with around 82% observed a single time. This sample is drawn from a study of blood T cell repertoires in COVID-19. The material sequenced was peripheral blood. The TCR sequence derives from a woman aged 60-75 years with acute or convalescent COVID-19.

CDR3 sequence reads: CASSLRQGQDGYTF. The CDR3 nucleotides read TGTGCCAGCAGCCTAAGACAGGGCCAGGATGGCTACACCTTC. V gene TRBV13 combines with J gene TRBJ1-2; TRBD1 matches at 7 bases. This CDR3 spans 14 amino acids. The trim removed 5 bases at V and 6 bases at J, leaving 9 bases unmatched. Germline lookup yields CDR1 PRHDT and CDR2 FYEKMQ (reference sequence). The full variable domain, completed using reference TRBV13 and TRBJ1-2, is AAGVIQSPRHLIKEKRETATLKCYPIPRHDTVYWYQQGPGQDPQFLISFYEKMQSDKGSIPDRFSAQQFSDYHSELNMSSLELGDSALYFCASSLRQGQDGYTFGSGTRLTVV.